Below, 8 T cell receptor beta chains from the same sample are listed, as sequenced in a study of blood T cell repertoires in COVID-19. Data came from immunoSEQ multiplex PCR; TCRdb stores just in-frame clones and leaves some out. The profile shows nearly 300,000 clones, around 89% of them singletons. Material for sequencing was peripheral blood. The origin of the receptors is a woman in her twenties or thirties who had recovered from COVID-19.

This clone has only a few counts. V gene TRBV6-1 combines with J gene TRBJ2-1, with D maybe TRBD1 (6 bases). Between the trimmed V and J ends, which lost 3 bases and 2 bases, there was a span of 14 bases. This CDR3 contains 16 residues. Germline-derived CDR1 and CDR2 are MNHNS and SASEGT. The CDR3 DNA follows: TGTGCCAGCAGTGACCTGAGGGGGAGCACCTACAATGAGCAGTTCTTC. Its translation: CASSDLRGSTYNEQFF.

The rearrangement links TRBV6-2 or TRBV6-3 to TRBJ2-1, with 7 bases that match TRBD2. The CDR3 sequence is 14 residues long. The V gene's germline CDR1 is MNHEY and CDR2 SVGEGT. Unmatched junction bases numbered 6, after V lost 2 bases and J lost 8 bases. The CDR3 region has the DNA TGTGCCAGCAGTTACATCGGGGGGAAGTATGAGCAGTTCTTC. It translates to CASSYIGGKYEQFF.

V is TRBV5-6 and J is TRBJ2-3; 8 bases are shared with TRBD2. The germline CDR1 and CDR2 sequences are SGHDT and YYEEEE. The CDR3 runs to 13 residues. V lost 0 bases to trimming and J lost 8 bases; unmatched junction nucleotides: 2. The CDR3 nucleotides are TGTGCCAGCAGCTTGGAGCTAGCGGGTACGCAGTATTTT. Its protein product is CASSLELAGTQYF.

The chain couples TRBV5-1 to TRBJ2-7, with 7 nucleotides matching TRBD1. CDR1 is SGHRS and CDR2 is YFSETQ in the germline V gene. This CDR3 spans 14 amino acids. The ends lost 0 bases at V and 5 bases at J; junction bases unmatched: 5. The CDR3: CASSLVTGADEQYF. The CDR3, as DNA: TGCGCCAGCAGCTTGGTTACAGGGGCAGACGAGCAGTACTTC.

As concerns this clone: Compared with germline, one end of the junction differs, possibly owing to a read error. This sequence joins TRBV7-9 and TRBJ2-5, with 12 bases fitting TRBD2. Germline CDR1 and CDR2: SEHNR and FQNEAQ (reference sequence). The CDR3 loop spans 17 amino acids. CDR3 bases: TGTGCCAGCAGCCTAGCGCCTAGCGGGGGGGCCCGGGAGACCCAGTACTTC. Amino acid sequence: CASSLAPSGGARETQYF.

The rearrangement uses TRBV2 and TRBJ2-3, with a weak D call TRBD2 (6 bases). The CDR3 sequence is 14 residues long. V was pared by 8 bases and J by 0 bases, with 12 bases between. Germline V gene lookup returns CDR1 SNHLY and CDR2 FYNNEI. The CDR3 DNA sequence: TGTGCCAGCCAGGGCGGGGCAAGCACAGATACGCAGTATTTT. Amino acid sequence: CASQGGASTDTQYF.

The CDR3 DNA reads as TGTGCCAGCAGCTTAGTCGGGACAGGCCCCTACGAGCAGTACTTC. The encoded protein is CASSLVGTGPYEQYF. The chain uses TRBV7-3 and TRBJ2-7; 8 nucleotides agree with TRBD1. CDR3 length equals 15 residues. The V and J ends lost 2 bases and 2 bases, in that order; junction bases with no gene match: 5. The germline V gene has CDR1 SGHTA and CDR2 FQGTGA.

In this sample, this clone turned up once. The V gene is TRBV6-5, the J gene TRBJ2-3; 7 nucleotides align to TRBD2. Germline CDR1 MNHEY, CDR2 SVGAGI. The trim removed 7 bases at V and 2 bases at J, leaving 6 bases unmatched. The CDR3 is 14 residues long. The CDR3 DNA reads as TGTGCCAGCACCGCGCGGGGGTCCACAGATACGCAGTATTTT. The encoded protein is CASTARGSTDTQYF.